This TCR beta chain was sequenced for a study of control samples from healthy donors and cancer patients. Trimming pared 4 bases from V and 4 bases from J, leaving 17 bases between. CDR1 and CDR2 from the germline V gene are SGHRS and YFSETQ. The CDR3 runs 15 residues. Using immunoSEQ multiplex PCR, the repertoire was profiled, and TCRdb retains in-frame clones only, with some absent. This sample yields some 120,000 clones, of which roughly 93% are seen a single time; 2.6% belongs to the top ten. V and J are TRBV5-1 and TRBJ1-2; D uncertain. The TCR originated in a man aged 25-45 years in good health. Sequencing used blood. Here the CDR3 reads CASSLEGRSSYGYTF. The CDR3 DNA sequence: TGCGCCAGCAGCCTGGAGGGCAGATCCTCCTATGGCTACACCTTC.